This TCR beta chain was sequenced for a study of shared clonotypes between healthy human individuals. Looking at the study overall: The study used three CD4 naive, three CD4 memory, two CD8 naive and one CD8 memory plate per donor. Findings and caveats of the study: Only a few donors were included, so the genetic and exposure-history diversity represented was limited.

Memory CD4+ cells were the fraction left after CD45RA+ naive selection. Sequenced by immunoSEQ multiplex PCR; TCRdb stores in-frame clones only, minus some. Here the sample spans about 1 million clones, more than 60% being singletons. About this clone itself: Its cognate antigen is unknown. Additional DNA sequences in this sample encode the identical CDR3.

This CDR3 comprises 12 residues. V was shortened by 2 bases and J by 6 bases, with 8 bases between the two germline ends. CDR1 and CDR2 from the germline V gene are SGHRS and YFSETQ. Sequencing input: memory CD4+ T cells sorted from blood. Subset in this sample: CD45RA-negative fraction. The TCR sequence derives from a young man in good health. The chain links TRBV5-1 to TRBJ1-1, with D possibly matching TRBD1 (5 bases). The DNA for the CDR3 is TGCGCCAGCAGCTTCCGGGGGTCTGAAGCTTTCTTT. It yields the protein CASSFRGSEAFF.